This entry lists 12 T cell receptor beta chains sequenced from one sample in a study of T cell changes during pregnancy in multiple sclerosis. Repertoires were generated with immunoSEQ multiplex PCR, while TCRdb's copy carries only in-frame clones and drops some. Of some 25,000 clones in the sample, around nine tenths were seen once. The sample in question was CD4+ T cells from peripheral blood mononuclear cells, obtained in the second trimester of pregnancy. The receptors here all came from a female donor in good health, enrolled as a control in a pregnancy study.

The chain combines TRBV9 with TRBJ2-7; 8 bases line up with TRBD2. Germline CDR1 and CDR2: SGDLS and YYNGEE. V dropped 4 bases and J dropped 2; count of bases not matched to a gene: 5. The length of the CDR3 is 14 residues. CDR3 loop: CASSRGGRAYEQYF. CDR3 DNA sequence: TGTGCCAGCAGCCGGGGGGGCCGGGCCTACGAGCAGTACTTC.

The chain employs TRBV2 and TRBJ2-7, with D possibly being TRBD2 (6 bases). The germline V gene has CDR1 SNHLY and CDR2 FYNNEI. Trimming removed 8 bases from V and 0 bases from J, with 14 bases in between. The CDR3 is 14 residues long. CDR3 protein: CASFRDFSSYEQYF. CDR3 DNA sequence: TGTGCCAGCTTCCGGGACTTCTCCTCCTACGAGCAGTACTTC.

The rearrangement uses TRBV19 and TRBJ2-5; tentatively, D is TRBD2 (6 bases). The CDR3 contains 16 residues. Between the trimmed V and J ends, which lost 3 bases and 3 bases, there was a span of 17 bases. CDR1 is LNHDA, CDR2 SQIVND, per germline (reference sequence). CDR3: CASSMWSVPGEETQYF. CDR3 DNA: TGTGCCAGTAGTATGTGGTCCGTCCCGGGGGAAGAGACCCAGTACTTC.

This clone was recorded only once. This sequence joins TRBV19 and TRBJ2-5; 11 nucleotides agree with TRBD2. V was pared by 3 bases and J by 4 bases, with 7 bases of the junction left unmatched. Germline loops: CDR1 LNHDA, CDR2 SQIVND (reference sequence). The CDR3 consists of 16 residues. The DNA of the CDR3 is TGTGCCAGTAGTATCGGGGGGGGGACTAGCGGAGAGACCCAGTACTTC. Residues: CASSIGGGTSGETQYF.

The genes are TRBV2 and TRBJ2-2; possibly TRBD2 for D (5 bases). The CDR3 sequence is 15 residues long. V was pared by 5 bases and J by 1 base, with 11 bases between. The germline V gene has CDR1 SNHLY and CDR2 FYNNEI. The DNA for the CDR3 is TGTGCCAGCAGTCCCGAGCGGAGGAACACCGGGGAGCTGTTTTTT. The encoded protein is CASSPERRNTGELFF.

A few counts support this clone. The chain uses TRBV5-5 and TRBJ2-7; D unclear. The V and J ends lost 2 bases and 7 bases respectively, with 13 bases between them. Germline assignment: CDR1 SGHKS and CDR2 YYEKEE (reference sequence). The CDR3 has 13 amino acids. The CDR3: CASSLISAAEQYF. The CDR3 DNA reads as TGTGCCAGCAGCTTAATAAGCGCGGCTGAGCAGTACTTC. Full variable domain (rest looked up from reference TRBV5-5 and TRBJ2-7): DAGVTQSPTHLIKTRGQQVTLRCSPISGHKSVSWYQQVLGQGPQFIFQYYEKEERGRGNFPDRFSARQFPNYSSELNVNALLLGDSALYLCASSLISAAEQYFGPGTRLTVT.

The rearrangement uses TRBV6-5 and TRBJ2-7; 10 bases fit TRBD1. The V gene end was trimmed by 4 bases and the J gene end by 3 bases; junction bases not matched to a gene: 6. CDR1 is MNHEY, CDR2 SVGAGI, per germline. The length of the CDR3 is 15 residues. This CDR3 is CASSSGTGVVYEQYF. The CDR3 DNA reads TGTGCCAGCAGTTCCGGGACAGGGGTAGTCTACGAGCAGTACTTC.

The chain recombines TRBV27 with TRBJ2-3, with D unresolved. The CDR3 runs to 12 residues. V shed 4 bases and J shed 3 bases, with 5 bases lying between them. Germline V CDR1 and CDR2: MNHEY, SMNVEV (reference sequence). The CDR3 region has the DNA TGTGCCAGCAGTTACGGGACAGATACGCAGTATTTT. Translation: CASSYGTDTQYF.

A note on this clone: Because it lacks the conserved phenylalanine or tryptophan at the end, this CDR3 is likely a read error. The chain employs TRBV20-1 and TRBJ2-7; D is uncertain. Trimming took 6 bases from V and 6 from J, leaving 12 bases between them. From germline, CDR1 is DFQATT and CDR2 SNEGSKA (reference sequence). The CDR3 covers 11 residues. DNA for the CDR3: TGCAGTGCCCCCCAATGGGGCGAGCAGTACCTC. It encodes CSAPQWGEQYL.

This chain connects TRBV7-2 to TRBJ2-4, with D maybe TRBD2 (6 bases). CDR3 length equals 15 residues. CDR1 SGHTA and CDR2 FQGNSA come from the germline V gene. Deletions cut 5 bases from V and 1 base from J, with 12 bases between. The CDR3 sequence: CASSRDGGAKNIQYF. In DNA, the CDR3 is TGTGCCAGCAGCCGGGACGGAGGGGCCAAAAACATTCAGTACTTC.

The rearrangement links TRBV6-5 to TRBJ2-1; 8 bases agree with TRBD1. The CDR3 spans 14 residues. Unmatched junction bases numbered 4, after V lost 6 bases and J lost 3 bases. CDR1 is MNHEY and CDR2 is SVGAGI in the germline V gene. The CDR3 loop is CASRQGEHYNEQFF. Here the CDR3 DNA reads TGTGCCAGCAGACAGGGGGAACACTACAATGAGCAGTTCTTC.

This chain uses TRBV7-2 with TRBJ2-2; 7 nucleotides align to TRBD1. CDR1 SGHTA and CDR2 FQGNSA come from the germline V gene. V lost 1 base and J lost 6; bases outside the gene matches: 5. There are 15 residues in the CDR3. The CDR3 region has the DNA TGTGCCAGCAGCTTAGGAGGGGGCGCATCCGGGGAGCTGTTTTTT. Amino acids: CASSLGGGASGELFF.